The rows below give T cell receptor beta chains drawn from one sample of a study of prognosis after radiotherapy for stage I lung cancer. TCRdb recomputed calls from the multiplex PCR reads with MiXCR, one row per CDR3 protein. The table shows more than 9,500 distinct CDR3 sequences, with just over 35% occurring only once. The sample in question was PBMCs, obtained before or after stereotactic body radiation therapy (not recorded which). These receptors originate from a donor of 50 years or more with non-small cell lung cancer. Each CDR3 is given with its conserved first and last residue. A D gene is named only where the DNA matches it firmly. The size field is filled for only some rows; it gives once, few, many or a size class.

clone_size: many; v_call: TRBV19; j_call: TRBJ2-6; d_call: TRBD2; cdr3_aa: CASRPDRALAGGPSGANVLTF; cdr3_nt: TGTGCCAGTAGGCCGGACAGAGCCCTAGCGGGCGGACCTTCTGGGGCCAACGTCCTGACTTTC
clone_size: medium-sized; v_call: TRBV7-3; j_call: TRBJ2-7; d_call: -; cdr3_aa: CASSLDVSYEQYF; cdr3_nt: TGTGCCAGCAGCTTAGACGTCTCCTACGAGCAGTACTTC
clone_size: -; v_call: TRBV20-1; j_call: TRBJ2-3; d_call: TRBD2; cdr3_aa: CSASRLAGILSTDTQYF; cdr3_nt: TGCAGTGCTAGCCGACTAGCGGGAATTTTAAGCACAGATACGCAGTATTTT
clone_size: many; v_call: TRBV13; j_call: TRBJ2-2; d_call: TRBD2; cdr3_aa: CASSRRLAANTGELFF; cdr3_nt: TGTGCCAGCAGCCGCCGACTAGCGGCAAACACCGGGGAGCTGTTTTTT
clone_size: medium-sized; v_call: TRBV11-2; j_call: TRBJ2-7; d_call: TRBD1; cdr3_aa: CASSRGQPGAYEQYF; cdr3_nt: TGTGCCAGCAGCAGGGGGCAGCCAGGGGCCTACGAGCAGTACTTC
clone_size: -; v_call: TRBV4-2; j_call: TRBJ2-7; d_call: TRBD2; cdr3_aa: CASSRQLAGALYEQYF; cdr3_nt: TGTGCCAGCAGCCGACAACTAGCGGGAGCCCTCTACGAGCAGTACTTC
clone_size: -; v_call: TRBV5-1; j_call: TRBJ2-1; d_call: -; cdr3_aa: CASSLSAQSYNEQFF; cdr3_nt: TGCGCCAGCAGCTTAAGCGCCCAGTCCTACAATGAGCAGTTCTTC
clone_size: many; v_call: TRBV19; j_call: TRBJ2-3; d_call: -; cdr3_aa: CASSIRDTQYF; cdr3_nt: TGTGCCAGTAGTATAAGAGATACGCAGTATTTT
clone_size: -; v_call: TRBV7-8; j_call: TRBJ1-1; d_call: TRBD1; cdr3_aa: CASSLSLSVGQGNTEAFF; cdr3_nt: TGTGCCAGCAGCTTATCGTTAAGTGTGGGACAGGGAAACACTGAAGCTTTCTTT
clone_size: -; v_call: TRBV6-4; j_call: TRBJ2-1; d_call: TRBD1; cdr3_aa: CASSRQGRVSYNEQFF; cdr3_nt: TGTGCCAGCAGCCGACAGGGTAGGGTCTCCTACAATGAGCAGTTCTTC
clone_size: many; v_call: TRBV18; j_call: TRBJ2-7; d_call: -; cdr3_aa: CASATGRSHYEQYF; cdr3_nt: TGTGCCAGCGCTACGGGGCGGAGTCACTACGAGCAGTACTTC
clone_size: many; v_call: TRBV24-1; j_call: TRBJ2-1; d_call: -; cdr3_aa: CATRGGGYNEQFF; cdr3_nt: TGTGCCACCAGGGGGGGTGGGTACAATGAGCAGTTCTTC
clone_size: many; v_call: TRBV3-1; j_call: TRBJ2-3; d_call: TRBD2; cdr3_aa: CASSQGPASGGSTSTDTQYF; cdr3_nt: TGTGCCAGCAGCCAAGGGCCTGCTAGCGGGGGTAGCACTAGCACAGATACGCAGTATTTT
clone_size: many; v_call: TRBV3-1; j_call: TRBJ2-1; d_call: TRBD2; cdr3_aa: CASSQDFGLAGLNEQFF; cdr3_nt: TGTGCCAGCAGCCAAGATTTCGGGCTAGCGGGACTGAATGAGCAGTTCTTC
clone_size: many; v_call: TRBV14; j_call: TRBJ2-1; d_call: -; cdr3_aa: CASSANIYNEQFF; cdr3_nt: TGTGCCAGCAGCGCCAATATCTACAATGAGCAGTTCTTC
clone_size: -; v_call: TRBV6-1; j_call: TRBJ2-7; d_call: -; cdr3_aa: CASKLTGRSYEQYF; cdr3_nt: TGTGCCAGCAAACTCACAGGGAGGTCCTACGAGCAGTACTTC
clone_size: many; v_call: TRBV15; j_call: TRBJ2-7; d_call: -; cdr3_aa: CATSRDRRAYEQYF; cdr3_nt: TGTGCCACCAGCAGAGATCGAAGGGCCTACGAGCAGTACTTC
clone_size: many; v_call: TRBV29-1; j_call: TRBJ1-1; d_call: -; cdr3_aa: CSVGRLNTEAFF; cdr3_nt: TGCAGCGTTGGCAGGTTGAACACTGAAGCTTTCTTT
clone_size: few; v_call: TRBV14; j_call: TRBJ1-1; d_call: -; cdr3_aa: CASSQTDRIRTEAFF; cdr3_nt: TGTGCCAGCAGCCAAACGGACAGAATTAGGACTGAAGCTTTCTTT